These T cell receptor beta chains were read from a single sample in a study of blood T cell repertoires in COVID-19. Profiling relied on immunoSEQ multiplex PCR, and the TCRdb table lists in-frame clones only, not all of them. The sample shows some 170,000 clones, just over 90% of them seen only once. The sequencing sample was made of peripheral blood. The receptors derive from a woman aged 55-69 years with COVID-19, enrolled during active disease. Both conserved end residues are part of each CDR3. Fields, in order: CDR3 DNA, CDR3 protein, CDR3 length, D gene, clone size, V gene, J gene. The D gene is left open where the match is weak. Rows give clone size only sometimes, using once, few, many, or a class for an expanded clone.

TGCGCCAGCAGCCAAGGACGGGAATATCAGCCCCAGCATTTT	CASSQGREYQPQHF	14	NA	NA	TRBV4-3	TRBJ1-5
TGTGCCAGCAGCCGCGGACTAGCCGGAGGAGCGGGGGGAAACAATGAGCAGTTCTTC	CASSRGLAGGAGGNNEQFF	19	TRBD2	NA	TRBV3-1/TRBV3-2	TRBJ2-1
TGTGCCGGCGGGGGAGGGGGGGGCGATTCACCCCTCCACTTT	CAGGGGGGDSPLHF	14	NA	NA	TRBV19	TRBJ1-6
TGTGCCAGCAGCTTAACGGGGGATCTCGACAATGAGCAGTTCTTC	CASSLTGDLDNEQFF	15	NA	NA	TRBV7-2	TRBJ2-1
TGTGCCAGCAGTACGGGACAGGGGGTGGATGGCTACACCTTC	CASSTGQGVDGYTF	14	TRBD1	NA	TRBV13	TRBJ1-2
TGCGCCAGCAGCCAAGGAGGGAGGGCAACTAATGAAAAACTGTTTTTT	CASSQGGRATNEKLFF	16	NA	once	TRBV4-3	TRBJ1-4
TGTGCCAGCTCACCGGAGACAGTGCCTTACGAGCAGTACTTC	CASSPETVPYEQYF	14	NA	NA	TRBV18	TRBJ2-7
TGTGCCAGCAGCCAAGAGGGACTCGACATGACAGATACGCAGTATTTT	CASSQEGLDMTDTQYF	16	NA	NA	TRBV4-2	TRBJ2-3
TGTGCCAGCAGCCAAGACCCCCAGACTAGCGGGGGGATTCAAGACCAAGAGACCCAGTACTTC	CASSQDPQTSGGIQDQETQYF	21	TRBD2	NA	TRBV4-2	TRBJ2-5
TGTGCCAGCAGCCCTGGTCAGGGATCCGGGGAGCTGTTTTTT	CASSPGQGSGELFF	14	NA	NA	TRBV7-3	TRBJ2-2